The 17 T cell receptor beta chains presented below share a single source sample, sequenced in a study of T cell repertoires in cytomegalovirus infection. Each CDR3 protein is one row after TCRdb ran MiXCR on the reads. Here the sample spans about 210,000 distinct CDR3 sequences, roughly 6.5% being singletons. Input material: PBMCs. All receptors come from a human donor in good health (CMV status not recorded). Some clones in this sample may be carry-over from other donors' samples.

This clonotype was detected ten times or more. This chain joins TRBV28 and TRBJ1-1; D may be TRBD1 (6 bases). The CDR3 spans 15 residues. Trimming cost V 7 bases and J 3 bases, with 18 bases left between them. From germline, CDR1 is MDHEN and CDR2 SYDVKM. Here the CDR3 reads CASILSTGGDTEAFF. The CDR3 DNA follows: TGTGCCAGCATCCTATCGACAGGAGGGGACACTGAAGCTTTCTTT.

This clonotype was seen ten or more times. The CDR3: CSARWGWRMNTEAFF. For the CDR3, the DNA is TGCAGTGCTAGGTGGGGGTGGAGGATGAACACTGAAGCTTTCTTT. This rearrangement joins TRBV20-1 to TRBJ1-1; D might be TRBD1 (5 bases). Germline loops: CDR1 DFQATT, CDR2 SNEGSKA (reference sequence). Trimming shortened V by 3 bases and J by 0 bases, and 14 bases separated the two germline ends. This CDR3 is 15 amino acids long.

In this sample, this clonotype turned up a few times. The chain couples TRBV12-3 or TRBV12-4 to TRBJ1-3, with D possibly TRBD1 on 5 matching bases. With 5 bases removed from V and 9 bases from J, the gap between germline ends came to 14 bases. The CDR3 loop spans 13 amino acids. The CDR3 region is CASSPGASSTIYF. The CDR3, as DNA: TGTGCCAGCAGTCCCGGGGCCAGTAGCACCATATATTTT.

This clonotype was seen only a few times. The chain couples TRBV20-1 to TRBJ2-3; TRBD1 might be the D (5 bases). The CDR3 loop spans 16 amino acids. V was shortened by 0 bases and J by 6 bases, with 19 bases between the two germline ends. CDR1 and CDR2 from the germline V gene are DFQATT and SNEGSKA (reference sequence). CDR3 loop: CSARETPGPRTDTQYF. For the CDR3, the DNA is TGCAGTGCTAGAGAAACCCCAGGGCCCCGAACTGATACGCAGTATTTT.

At least ten counts were recorded for this clonotype. The chain has TRBV29-1 and TRBJ1-1, with a possible D match to TRBD1 (5 bases). The germline V gene has CDR1 SQVTM and CDR2 ANQGSEA. Trimming shortened V by 6 bases and J by 10 bases, and 18 bases separated the two germline ends. The length of the CDR3 is 12 residues. The CDR3: CSVPGLRTGAFF. The CDR3 nucleotides are TGCAGCGTCCCGGGACTGAGAACGGGAGCTTTCTTT.

This clonotype occurred many times. This sequence joins TRBV29-1 and TRBJ2-5; D assignment may be TRBD1 or TRBD2 (5 bases each). Per the germline V gene, CDR1 is SQVTM and CDR2 is ANQGSEA. Trimming shortened V by 6 bases and J by 1 base, and 9 bases separated the two germline ends. The CDR3 sequence is 12 residues long. The DNA for the CDR3 is TGCAGCGTGAGGGACGGCCAAGAGACCCAGTACTTC. This codes for CSVRDGQETQYF.

The V gene is TRBV29-1, the J gene TRBJ1-2, with a possible D match to TRBD1 (6 bases). Germline V CDR1 and CDR2: SQVTM, ANQGSEA. CDR3 length: 15 amino acids. V lost 4 bases and J lost 4, with 19 bases in between. CDR3 bases: TGCAGCGTTGTTCAGGGGCTGACCGAGGGCTATGGCTACACCTTC. Translating it yields CSVVQGLTEGYGYTF.

This clonotype occurred many times. The chain has TRBV7-2 and TRBJ1-2, with D perhaps TRBD1 (6 bases). The V gene's germline CDR1 is SGHTA and CDR2 FQGNSA. V was trimmed by 6 bases and J by 0 bases, leaving 14 bases between them. The CDR3 length is 15 residues. CDR3 residues: CASSPYTGTNYGYTF. DNA for the CDR3: TGTGCCAGCAGTCCCTACACAGGGACTAACTATGGCTACACCTTC.

This clonotype was detected many times. V gene TRBV28 combines with J gene TRBJ1-1; D is perhaps TRBD1 (5 bases). CDR3 size: 11 residues. Germline CDR1 is MDHEN and CDR2 is SYDVKM. The germline V and J ends were trimmed by 2 bases and 10 bases, with 8 bases remaining between them. The CDR3 DNA sequence: TGTGCCAGCAGTTTACCGCAGGGAGCTTTCTTT. This gives the protein CASSLPQGAFF.

The chain uses TRBV13 and TRBJ2-7; 7 nucleotides align to TRBD1. Germline CDR1 PRHDT, CDR2 FYEKMQ (reference sequence). The V and J ends lost 5 bases and 2 bases, in that order; junction bases with no gene match: 6. The CDR3 spans 14 residues. This CDR3 reads CASSPRDRPYEQYF. Here the CDR3 DNA reads TGTGCCAGCAGCCCCCGGGACAGACCCTACGAGCAGTACTTC.

This clonotype has a count of ten or more. This rearrangement joins TRBV2 to TRBJ2-2; maybe TRBD2 (5 bases). This CDR3 has 15 amino acids. Between the trimmed V and J ends, which lost 6 bases and 0 bases, there was a span of 11 bases. Germline V CDR1 and CDR2: SNHLY, FYNNEI. CDR3 protein: CASRTSDSNTGELFF. The CDR3 coding sequence is TGTGCCAGCAGAACATCGGACTCGAACACCGGGGAGCTGTTTTTT.

This clonotype was seen repeatedly, ten times or more. The chain's CDR3 is CASSFRPGPLNTEAFF. The CDR3 nucleotides are TGTGCCAGCAGCTTTCGACCAGGCCCGCTGAACACTGAAGCTTTCTTT. The chain joins TRBV7-2 to TRBJ1-1; D not certain. V lost 3 bases and J 0 bases, leaving 14 bases between the germline ends. The germline V gene has CDR1 SGHTA and CDR2 FQGNSA. CDR3 size: 16 residues.

This clonotype occurred a few times. V usage is TRBV12-3 or TRBV12-4 and J usage is TRBJ1-5, with 10 bases that match TRBD1. V lost 4 bases, J lost 7 bases, and 7 bases stayed unmatched. The CDR3 loop spans 15 amino acids. In nucleotides, the CDR3 is TGTGCCAGCAGTTCCAAGGGACAGGGGAGCCAGCCCCAGCATTTT. This sequence encodes CASSSKGQGSQPQHF.

In its sample, this clonotype was seen many times. The rearrangement joins TRBV19 to TRBJ2-1, with 7 bases identical to TRBD1. The CDR3 is made up of 13 amino acids. Germline CDR1 and CDR2: LNHDA and SQIVND (reference sequence). V gave up 3 bases and J gave up 9 bases; unmatched junction bases: 5. The DNA for the CDR3 is TGTGCCAGTAGTATCTACAGGGGTGGTGAGCAGTTCTTC. Translating gives CASSIYRGGEQFF.

At least ten counts were recorded for this clonotype. This chain joins TRBV20-1 and TRBJ2-7, with D possibly being TRBD2 (5 bases). From germline, CDR1 is DFQATT and CDR2 SNEGSKA (reference sequence). Trimming left V 7 bases short and J 5 bases short, with 15 bases between. The length of the CDR3 is 12 residues. The CDR3 reads CSGERSRDEQYF. Here the CDR3 DNA reads TGCAGTGGGGAGCGTTCAAGGGACGAGCAGTACTTC.

This clonotype has more than one count but fewer than ten. The J gene is TRBJ2-5, the V gene TRBV12-3 or TRBV12-4; D uncertain. The V gene lost 8 bases and the J gene lost 3 bases, with 10 bases spanning the gap. CDR3 length: 12 residues. CDR3 sequence reads: CASSRAKETQYF. The CDR3 DNA reads as TGTGCCAGCTCCCGGGCGAAAGAGACCCAGTACTTC.

The sample holds many counts of this clonotype. The chain joins TRBV12-3 or TRBV12-4 to TRBJ1-4, with 7 nucleotides matching TRBD1. V dropped 5 bases and J dropped 14; count of bases not matched to a gene: 14. This CDR3 region has 14 residues. CDR3: CASSPSTGTRDLFF. The CDR3 nucleotides read TGTGCCAGCAGTCCGTCGACAGGGACGAGAGATCTGTTTTTT.